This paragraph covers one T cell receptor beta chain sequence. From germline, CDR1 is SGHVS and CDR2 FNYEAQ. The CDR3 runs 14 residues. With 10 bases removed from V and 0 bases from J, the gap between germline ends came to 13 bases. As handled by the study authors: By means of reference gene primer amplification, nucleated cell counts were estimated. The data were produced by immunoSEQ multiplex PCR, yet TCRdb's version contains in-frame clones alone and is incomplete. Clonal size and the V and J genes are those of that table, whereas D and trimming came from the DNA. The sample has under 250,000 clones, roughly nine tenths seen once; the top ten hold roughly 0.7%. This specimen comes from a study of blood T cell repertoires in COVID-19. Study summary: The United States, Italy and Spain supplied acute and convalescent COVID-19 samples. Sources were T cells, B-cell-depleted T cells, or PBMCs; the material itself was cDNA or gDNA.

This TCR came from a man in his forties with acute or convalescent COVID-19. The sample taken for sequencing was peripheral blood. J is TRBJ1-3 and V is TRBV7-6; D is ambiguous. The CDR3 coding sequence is TGTGCCACGACAAAAGCCTACTCTGGAAACACCATATATTTT. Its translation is CATTKAYSGNTIYF.